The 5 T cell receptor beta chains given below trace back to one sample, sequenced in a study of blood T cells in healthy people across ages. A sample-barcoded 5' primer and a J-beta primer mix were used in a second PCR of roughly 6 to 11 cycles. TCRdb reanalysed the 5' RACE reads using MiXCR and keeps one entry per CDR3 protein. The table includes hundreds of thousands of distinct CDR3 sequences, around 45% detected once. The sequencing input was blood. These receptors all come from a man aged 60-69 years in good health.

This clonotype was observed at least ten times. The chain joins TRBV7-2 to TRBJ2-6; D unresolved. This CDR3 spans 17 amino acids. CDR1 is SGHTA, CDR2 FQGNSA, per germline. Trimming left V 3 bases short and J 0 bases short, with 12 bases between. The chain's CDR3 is CASSFSSVSSGANVLTF. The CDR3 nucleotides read TGTGCCAGCAGCTTTTCTTCGGTCAGCTCTGGGGCCAACGTCCTGACTTTC.

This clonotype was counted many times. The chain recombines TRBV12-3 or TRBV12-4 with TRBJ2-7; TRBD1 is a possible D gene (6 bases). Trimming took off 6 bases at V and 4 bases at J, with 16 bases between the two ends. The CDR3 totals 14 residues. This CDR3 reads CASSPVRDMYEQYF. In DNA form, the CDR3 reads TGTGCCAGCAGCCCCGTCCGGGACATGTACGAGCAGTACTTC.

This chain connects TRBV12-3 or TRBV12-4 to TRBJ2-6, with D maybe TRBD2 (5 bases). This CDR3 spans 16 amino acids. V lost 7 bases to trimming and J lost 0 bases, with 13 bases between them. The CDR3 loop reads CASTPARGSGANVLTF. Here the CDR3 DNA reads TGTGCCAGCACCCCGGCACGGGGCTCTGGGGCCAACGTCCTGACTTTC.

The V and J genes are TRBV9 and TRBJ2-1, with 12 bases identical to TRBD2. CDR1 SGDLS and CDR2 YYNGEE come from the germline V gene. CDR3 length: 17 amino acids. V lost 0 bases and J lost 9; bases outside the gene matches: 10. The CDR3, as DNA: TGTGCCAGCAGCGTAGTTCCCCTAGCGGGGGGGCTCAGTGAGCAGTTCTTC. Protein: CASSVVPLAGGLSEQFF.

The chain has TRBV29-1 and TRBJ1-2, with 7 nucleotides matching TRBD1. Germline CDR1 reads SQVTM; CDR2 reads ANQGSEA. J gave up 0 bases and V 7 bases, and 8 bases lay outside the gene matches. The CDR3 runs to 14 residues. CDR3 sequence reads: CSAGQSYTNYGYTF. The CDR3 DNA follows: TGCAGCGCGGGACAGAGCTATACTAACTATGGCTACACCTTC.